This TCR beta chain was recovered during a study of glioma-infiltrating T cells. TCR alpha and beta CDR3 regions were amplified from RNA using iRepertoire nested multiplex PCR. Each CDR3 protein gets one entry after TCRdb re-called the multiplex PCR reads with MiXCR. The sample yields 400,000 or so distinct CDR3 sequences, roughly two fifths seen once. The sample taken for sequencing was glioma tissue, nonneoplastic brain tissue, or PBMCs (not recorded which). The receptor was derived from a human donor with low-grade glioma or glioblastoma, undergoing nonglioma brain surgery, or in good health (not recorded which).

CDR3 sequence reads: CSARRKGTGGPTDTQYF. The CDR3 DNA is TGCAGTGCGCGCAGGAAGGGGACGGGAGGCCCCACAGATACGCAGTATTTT. This chain uses TRBV20-1 with TRBJ2-3, with TRBD2 identical over 7 bases. Germline V gene data show CDR1 as DFQATT and CDR2 as SNEGSKA (reference sequence). The V segment lost 6 bases and the J segment 2 bases; nucleotides outside the gene matches: 17. There are 17 residues in the CDR3.